What follows are 6 T cell receptor beta chains derived from one specimen sequenced in a study of T cells in women clearing cervical HPV infection. TCRdb's table, derived via immunoSEQ multiplex PCR, lists solely in-frame clones and lacks some. The table lists tens of thousands of clones, with roughly 8.4% in the top ten. Sample: blood buffy coat. Receptors originate from a woman between 18 and 75 years old with a cervical HPV16 infection that either progressed to CIN3+ or cleared (not recorded which).

Note on this clone: Read coverage stops 3 residues before the CDR3 terminus; the germline J gene supplies the remainder. The chain uses TRBV30 and TRBJ2-3; 7 positions agree with TRBD1. The CDR3 consists of 13 residues. Germline V gene lookup returns CDR1 GTSNPN and CDR2 SVGIG (reference sequence). CDR3 bases read: TGTGCCTGGAGTGTAGAGGGGGCCCAGCCG. Translation: CAWSVEGAQP. Given in full, the CDR3 is CAWSVEGAQPQYF. The whole variable domain, remainder taken from reference TRBV30 and TRBJ2-3, is SQTIHQWPATLVQPVGSPLSLECTVEGTSNPNLYWYRQAAGRGLQLLFYSVGIGQISSEVPQNLSASRPQDRQFILSSKKLLLSDSGFYLCAWSVEGAQPQYFGPGTRLTVL.

Comment on this clone: The read falls 3 residues short of the CDR3 end, and the missing part is taken from the germline J gene. This sequence joins TRBV9 and TRBJ1-2; D is perhaps TRBD1 (6 bases). The germline V and J ends were trimmed by 3 bases and 5 bases, with 17 bases remaining between them. Germline values: CDR1 SGDLS, CDR2 YYNGEE. This CDR3 has 15 amino acids. The sequenced part of the CDR3 DNA is TGTGCCAGCAGCGCACCACAGGGCCCAAAGTATGGC. Residues: CASSAPQGPKYG. The full CDR3 sequence reads CASSAPQGPKYGYTF. Variable domain in full (rest from reference TRBV9 and TRBJ1-2): DSGVTQTPKHLITATGQRVTLRCSPRSGDLSVYWYQQSLDQGLQFLIQYYNGEERAKGNILERFSAQQFPDLHSELNLSSLELGDSALYFCASSAPQGPKYGYTFGSGTRLTVV.

With respect to this clone: The read halts 3 residues ahead of the CDR3 end, with the missing end drawn from the germline J gene. The V and J genes are TRBV13 and TRBJ2-3; the match to TRBD1 covers 8 bases. Germline assignment: CDR1 PRHDT and CDR2 FYEKMQ (reference sequence). V shed 5 bases, J shed 0 bases, and the junction held 7 bases outside the gene matches. The CDR3 totals 16 residues. CDR3 loop: CASSRRDRHSTDTQYF. The part of the CDR3 DNA that was read is TGTGCCAGCAGCCGCCGGGACAGGCATAGCACAGATACG.

In regard to this clone: The read gets to within 3 residues of the CDR3 end, and the germline J gene fills in the rest. The J gene is TRBJ1-1, the V gene TRBV11-2; maybe TRBD1 (5 bases). This CDR3 is 12 amino acids long. Germline lookup yields CDR1 SGHAT and CDR2 FQNNGV. The CDR3 DNA, read in part, is TGTGCCAGCAGCTCGAACTTGGGGGGA. It encodes CASSSNLGG. The whole CDR3 protein is CASSSNLGGAFF.

The sequenced part of the CDR3 DNA is TGCGCCAGCAGCACCGGGACAGGGCTATCTGGGGCCAACGTA. Translation: CASSTGTGLSGANV. The full CDR3 protein reads CASSTGTGLSGANVLFF. The V and J genes are TRBV5-1 and TRBJ1-4; 9 nucleotides line up with TRBD1. With the read ending 3 residues before the CDR3 end, the germline J gene is used to fill in that end. Per germline, CDR1 SGHRS and CDR2 YFSETQ. CDR3 length: 17 amino acids.

Comment on this clone: The CDR3 goes on 3 residues after the read ends, and that part is filled in from the germline J gene. The J gene is TRBJ2-2, the V gene TRBV30; the D gene is possibly TRBD1 (6 bases). Germline V gene sequence: CDR1 GTSNPN, CDR2 SVGIG (reference sequence). The CDR3 covers 13 residues. The chain's CDR3 is CAWNSGDNSPLFF. CDR3 DNA (partial): TGTGCCTGGAATTCAGGGGATAATTCACCG.